The 19 T cell receptor beta chains given below trace back to one sample, sequenced in a study of spatial heterogeneity in lung cancer. The sample's time point: sample taken at primary tumor resection. TCRdb reprocessed the 5' RACE reads via MiXCR and lists one record per CDR3 protein. Among around 1,700 distinct CDR3 sequences listed, roughly 5% were seen once. The study, taken as a whole, reports: Tracking of tumor mutation counts was seen in expanded intratumoral alpha and beta TCR counts.

No antigen is known for these receptors. Sequenced here: lung tumor tissue, sampled at surgery. Every receptor here comes from a male donor with early-stage non-small cell lung cancer.

This clonotype occurred many times. In DNA form, the CDR3 reads TGCAGCGCAAACAAGGCGCAGGGTTCCACCGGGGAGCTGTTTTTT. Translating it yields CSANKAQGSTGELFF. This chain uses TRBV29-1 with TRBJ2-2, with D perhaps matching TRBD1 (5 bases). Germline CDR1 SQVTM, CDR2 ANQGSEA. The length of the CDR3 is 15 residues. Trimming removed 7 bases from V and 4 bases from J, with 19 bases in between.

By proportion, this clonotype is medium-sized. The chain links TRBV6-2 or TRBV6-3 to TRBJ2-7; 8 bases are a match to TRBD1. Germline V gene sequence: CDR1 MNHEY, CDR2 SVGEGT. J gave up 2 bases and V 5 bases, and 2 bases lay outside the gene matches. This CDR3 has 13 residues. CDR3 in DNA: TGTGCCAGCAGTCGGACAGGGCCCTACGAGCAGTACTTC. Protein product: CASSRTGPYEQYF.

This chain links TRBV5-1 with TRBJ2-5; D is possibly TRBD1 (5 bases). Germline CDR1 reads SGHRS; CDR2 reads YFSETQ. V shed 2 bases and J shed 10 bases, with 18 bases lying between them. CDR3 length: 14 amino acids. The CDR3: CASSLRGSAHDQYF. CDR3 in DNA: TGCGCCAGCAGCTTAAGGGGCTCCGCACACGACCAGTACTTC.

In this sample, this clonotype turned up many times. The J gene is TRBJ2-1, the V gene TRBV11-1; 12 bases align to TRBD2. Looked up from germline, CDR1 is SGHAT and CDR2 is FQDESV (reference sequence). Germline trimming cut 1 base from V and 12 bases from J; bases unmatched to any gene: 7. CDR3 length equals 15 residues. CDR3 residues: CASSLVPGLAGLQFF. The CDR3 region has the DNA TGTGCCAGCAGCTTAGTTCCAGGACTAGCGGGGCTGCAGTTCTTC.

This clonotype is large by share. The chain is built from TRBV14 and TRBJ2-1, with TRBD2 matching 9 bases. Germline values: CDR1 SGHDN, CDR2 FVKESK. Losses at the gene ends were 1 base for V and 9 bases for J; bases not matched to a gene: 7. This CDR3 is 15 amino acids long. This chain's CDR3 is CASSQVGGGAVEQFF. The DNA of the CDR3 is TGTGCCAGCAGCCAAGTAGGCGGGGGGGCTGTTGAGCAGTTCTTC.

This clonotype is medium-sized (0.01 to 0.1%) within its sample. The V and J genes are TRBV3-1 and TRBJ2-7; 9 bases map to TRBD2. Unmatched junction bases numbered 10, after V lost 4 bases and J lost 6 bases. Germline CDR1 reads LGHDT; CDR2 reads YNNKEL (reference sequence). This CDR3 has 15 residues. Written as DNA, the CDR3 is TGTGCCAGCAGCCGGTTGGCGGGAGGGCTTACCGAGCAGTACTTC. Amino acid sequence: CASSRLAGGLTEQYF.

Sample share makes this clonotype medium-sized. The chain is built from TRBV6-5 and TRBJ1-2, with a possible D match to TRBD1 (6 bases). This CDR3 is 13 amino acids long. Trimming stripped 1 base from V and 7 bases from J, with 10 bases between. Germline V gives CDR1 MNHEY, CDR2 SVGAGI. CDR3 DNA: TGTGCCAGCAGTTACTTACAGGGTACTGGCTACACCTTC. As protein: CASSYLQGTGYTF.

The genes are TRBV11-1 and TRBJ2-3, with 8 bases lining up with TRBD2. The CDR3 is 18 residues long. Germline loops: CDR1 SGHAT, CDR2 FQDESV (reference sequence). J was trimmed by 5 bases and V by 1 base; bases with no gene match: 14. CDR3 nucleotide sequence: TGTGCCAGCAGCTTAGGGCCGATAACGGGAGGGCCTGGAGATACGCAGTATTTT. Amino acid sequence: CASSLGPITGGPGDTQYF.

The chain recombines TRBV29-1 with TRBJ2-7; D ambiguous. V was cut by 3 bases and J by 2 bases, with 11 bases left in between. The germline V gene encodes CDR1 SQVTM and CDR2 ANQGSEA. CDR3 length equals 13 residues. For the CDR3, the DNA is TGCAGCGTTGAGGGCAGCACTGCCTACGAGCAGTACTTC. Translating gives CSVEGSTAYEQYF.

By share, this clonotype counts as medium-sized (0.01 to 0.1%). The chain combines TRBV20-1 with TRBJ2-2; 10 nucleotides match TRBD1. Germline trimming cut 6 bases from V and 7 bases from J; bases unmatched to any gene: 2. CDR1 DFQATT and CDR2 SNEGSKA come from the germline V gene (reference sequence). This CDR3 is 12 amino acids long. The CDR3 is CSADRGHGELFF. The CDR3 DNA is TGCAGTGCAGACAGGGGGCACGGGGAGCTGTTTTTT.

The gene calls are TRBV28 and TRBJ2-2, with D perhaps TRBD1 (5 bases). This CDR3 contains 13 residues. V lost 3 bases and J lost 5, with 7 bases in between. The V gene's germline CDR1 is MDHEN and CDR2 SYDVKM. CDR3 residues: CASSFQGTGELFF. CDR3 DNA: TGTGCCAGCAGTTTTCAGGGAACCGGGGAGCTGTTTTTT.

In its sample, this clonotype ranks as medium-sized. The V call is TRBV9, the J call TRBJ2-3; maybe TRBD2 (5 bases). From germline, CDR1 is SGDLS and CDR2 YYNGEE. The V end lost 0 bases, the J end lost 6 bases, and 11 bases lay between the germline ends. The CDR3 has 14 amino acids. CDR3 DNA: TGTGCCAGCAGCGTAGGAGGGCCCTACGATACGCAGTATTTT. The encoded protein is CASSVGGPYDTQYF.

Ten or more counts support this clonotype. The J gene is TRBJ1-1, the V gene TRBV2; 8 positions match TRBD1. V lost 5 bases and J lost 8; bases outside the gene matches: 4. CDR1 is SNHLY, CDR2 FYNNEI, per germline. The CDR3 consists of 12 residues. The CDR3 nucleotides are TGTGCCAGCAGTCCTCAGGGGGCCGAAGCTTTCTTT. It codes for CASSPQGAEAFF.

This clonotype was picked up many times. The chain employs TRBV6-2 or TRBV6-3 and TRBJ1-4; 7 positions match TRBD1. The CDR3 runs 14 residues. The V segment lost 7 bases and the J segment 8 bases; nucleotides outside the gene matches: 10. Germline CDR1 reads MNHEY; CDR2 reads SVGEGT. CDR3 nucleotide sequence: TGTGCCAGCAACCCAGGGGGGGTTGAAGAAAAACTGTTTTTT. Protein: CASNPGGVEEKLFF.

By sample fraction, this clonotype is medium-sized. The chain links TRBV11-1 to TRBJ2-1; no clear D. Germline assignment: CDR1 SGHAT and CDR2 FQDESV (reference sequence). The germline V and J ends were trimmed by 8 bases and 2 bases, with 13 bases remaining between them. This CDR3 has 14 amino acids. CDR3 in amino acids: CASRLGHPYNEQFF. CDR3 in DNA: TGTGCCAGCCGACTCGGGCACCCCTACAATGAGCAGTTCTTC.

This clonotype is labeled medium-sized. The rearrangement uses TRBV28 and TRBJ2-7; possibly TRBD2 for D (7 bases). Trimming pared 4 bases from V and 3 bases from J, leaving 16 bases between. Germline V gene sequence: CDR1 MDHEN, CDR2 SYDVKM. There are 15 residues in the CDR3. CDR3: CASSSRGPPIYEQYF. The CDR3 DNA reads as TGTGCCAGCAGTTCGCGGGGGCCGCCTATCTACGAGCAGTACTTC.

This clonotype was counted ten times or more. The rearrangement links TRBV10-3 to TRBJ2-7; D is undetermined. CDR3 size: 12 residues. Deletions cut 4 bases from V and 7 bases from J, with 11 bases between. Per the germline V gene, CDR1 is ENHRY and CDR2 is SYGVKD. The CDR3 spells CAISGGGREQYF. The DNA for the CDR3 is TGTGCCATCAGTGGTGGTGGGCGGGAGCAGTACTTC.

The chain uses TRBV5-1 and TRBJ2-7; D is undetermined. V was cut by 0 bases and J by 3 bases, with 4 bases left in between. The CDR3 totals 12 residues. Germline V gene sequence: CDR1 SGHRS, CDR2 YFSETQ. The CDR3 loop reads CASSLDGYEQYF. CDR3 nucleotides: TGCGCCAGCAGCTTGGATGGCTACGAGCAGTACTTC.

V gene TRBV29-1 combines with J gene TRBJ1-1; D is undetermined. V lost 6 bases and J lost 3, with 11 bases in between. The V gene's germline CDR1 is SQVTM and CDR2 ANQGSEA. This CDR3 region has 12 residues. The CDR3 DNA follows: TGCAGCGTGAGGACGGCCGACACTGAAGCTTTCTTT. This gives the protein CSVRTADTEAFF.